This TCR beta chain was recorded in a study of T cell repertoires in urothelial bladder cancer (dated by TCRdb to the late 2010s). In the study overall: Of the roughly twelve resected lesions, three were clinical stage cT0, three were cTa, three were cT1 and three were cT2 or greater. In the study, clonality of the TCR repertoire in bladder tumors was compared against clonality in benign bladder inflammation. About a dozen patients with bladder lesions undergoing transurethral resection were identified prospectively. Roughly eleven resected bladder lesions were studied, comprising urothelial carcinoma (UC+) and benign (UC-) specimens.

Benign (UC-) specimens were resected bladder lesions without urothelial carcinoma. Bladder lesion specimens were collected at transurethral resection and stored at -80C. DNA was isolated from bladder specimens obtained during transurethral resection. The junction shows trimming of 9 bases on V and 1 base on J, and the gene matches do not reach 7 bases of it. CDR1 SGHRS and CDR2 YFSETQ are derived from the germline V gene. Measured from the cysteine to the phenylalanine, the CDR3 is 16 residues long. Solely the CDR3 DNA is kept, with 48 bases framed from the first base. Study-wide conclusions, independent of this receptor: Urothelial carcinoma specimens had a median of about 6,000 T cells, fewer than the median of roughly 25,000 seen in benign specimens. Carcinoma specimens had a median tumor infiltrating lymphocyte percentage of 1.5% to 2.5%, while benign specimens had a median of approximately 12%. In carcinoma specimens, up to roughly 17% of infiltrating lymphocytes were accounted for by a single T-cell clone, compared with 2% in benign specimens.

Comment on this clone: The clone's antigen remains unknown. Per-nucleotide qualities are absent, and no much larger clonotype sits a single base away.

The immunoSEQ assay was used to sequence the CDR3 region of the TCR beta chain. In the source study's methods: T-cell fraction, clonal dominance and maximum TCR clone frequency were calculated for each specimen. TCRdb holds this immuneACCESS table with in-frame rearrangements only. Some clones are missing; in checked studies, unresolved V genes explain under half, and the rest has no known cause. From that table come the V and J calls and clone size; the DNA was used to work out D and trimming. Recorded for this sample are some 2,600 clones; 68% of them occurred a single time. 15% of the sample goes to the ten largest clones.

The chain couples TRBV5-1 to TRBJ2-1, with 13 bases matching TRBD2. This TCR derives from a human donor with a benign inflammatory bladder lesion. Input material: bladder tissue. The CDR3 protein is CANGTSGKASYNEQFF. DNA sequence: TGCGCCAACGGGACTAGCGGGAAGGCGTCCTACAATGAGCAGTTCTTC.